The source of this T cell receptor beta chain is a study of blood T cells in healthy people across ages. Germline V gives CDR1 LNHNV, CDR2 YYDKDF (reference sequence). Trimming cost V 5 bases and J 7 bases; bases outside gene matches: 8. This CDR3 is 15 amino acids long. Alongside a J-beta primer mix, a sample-barcoded 5' primer served in a second PCR lasting 7 to 11 cycles. In TCRdb, the 5' RACE reads were re-called with MiXCR into one record per CDR3 protein. The table has about 780,000 distinct CDR3 sequences, approximately 65% seen once. The sequenced sample was blood. The rearrangement uses TRBV15 and TRBJ2-1; TRBD1 matches at 10 bases. This TCR was recovered from a man aged 25-45 years in good health. The CDR3 loop is CATSWDRGARNEQFF. For the CDR3, the DNA is TGTGCCACCAGCTGGGACAGGGGTGCACGAAATGAGCAGTTCTTC.